This T cell receptor (beta chain) comes out of a study of STAT3 mutations in large granular lymphocyte leukemia. Overall study: Roughly half of the longitudinally sequenced T-LGLL patients carried detectable canonical activating STAT3 mutations. Overall study results and limits: Every T-cell large granular lymphocyte leukemia patient had at least one immunodominant TCR beta clonotype.

Trimming removed 10 bases at V and 9 bases at J, with 31 bases between. The CDR3 has 16 residues. CDR1 is MNHEY and CDR2 is SMNVEV in the germline V gene (reference sequence). Measured with immunoSEQ multiplex PCR; TCRdb has only the in-frame clones, and not every one. The sample lists 10,000 or so clones, roughly three quarters occurring once. There are a few counts of this clone. The antigen remains undetermined. This receptor was identified in a man aged 55 to 69 with T-cell large granular lymphocyte leukemia. Some clones in this sample may be carry-over from other donors' samples. Sequencing was carried out using peripheral blood mononuclear cells. V is TRBV27 and J is TRBJ2-7; perhaps D is TRBD1 or TRBD2 (5 bases each). The CDR3 loop is CAIPLPTPGANTVQYF. The CDR3 nucleotides are TGTGCCATCCCTCTTCCCACCCCCGGGGCGAACACGGTGCAGTACTTC.